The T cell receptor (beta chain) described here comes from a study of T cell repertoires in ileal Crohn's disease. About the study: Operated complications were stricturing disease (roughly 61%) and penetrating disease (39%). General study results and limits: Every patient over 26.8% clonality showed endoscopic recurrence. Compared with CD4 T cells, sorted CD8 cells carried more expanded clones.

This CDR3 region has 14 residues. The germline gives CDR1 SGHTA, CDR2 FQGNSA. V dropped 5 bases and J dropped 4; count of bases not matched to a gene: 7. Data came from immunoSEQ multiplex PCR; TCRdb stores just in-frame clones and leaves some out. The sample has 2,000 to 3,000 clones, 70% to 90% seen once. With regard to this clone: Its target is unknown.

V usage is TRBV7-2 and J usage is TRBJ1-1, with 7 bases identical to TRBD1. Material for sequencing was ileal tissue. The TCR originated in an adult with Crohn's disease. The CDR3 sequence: CASSPQGLATEAFF. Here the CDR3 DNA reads TGTGCCAGCAGCCCACAGGGGCTAGCCACTGAAGCTTTCTTT.